Listed below are T cell receptor beta chains from one sample, sequenced in a study of blood T cell repertoires in COVID-19. Libraries were prepared by immunoSEQ multiplex PCR; TCRdb keeps only in-frame clonotypes and omits some of them. The sample records about 100,000 clones, around four fifths being singletons. The sequenced material came from peripheral blood. These TCRs come from a man in his 70s with active or convalescent COVID-19. CDR3s include the opening cysteine and the closing phenylalanine or tryptophan. A D gene is named only where the DNA matches it firmly. The listing skips clone size in some rows; elsewhere it reads once, few, many or a size class.

j_call clone_size d_call v_call cdr3_aa cdr3_nt
TRBJ1-1 . TRBD1 TRBV7-2 CASSAGGLNTEAFF TGTGCCAGCAGCGCAGGGGGGTTGAACACTGAAGCTTTCTTT
TRBJ2-5 . TRBD2 TRBV7-7 CASSLGLAVGGETQYF TGTGCTAGCAGCTTAGGGCTAGCGGTGGGCGGAGAGACCCAGTACTTC
TRBJ2-7 . TRBD2 TRBV15 CATSREGGRAYEQYF TGTGCCACCAGCAGAGAGGGCGGGAGGGCCTACGAGCAGTACTTC
TRBJ1-1 . . TRBV27 CASSLGWGETEAFF TGTGCCAGCAGTTTGGGATGGGGGGAGACTGAAGCTTTCTTT
TRBJ2-1 . TRBD1 TRBV11-2 CASSKGQGVNEQFF TGTGCCAGCAGCAAGGGACAGGGGGTCAATGAGCAGTTCTTC
TRBJ1-2 . . TRBV24-1 CATSTANYGYTF TGTGCCACATCTACTGCTAACTATGGCTACACCTTC
TRBJ2-6 . . TRBV10-3 CAISESLLTSGANVLTF TGTGCCATCAGTGAGTCACTATTGACCTCTGGGGCCAACGTCCTGACTTTC
TRBJ1-2 . TRBD1 TRBV18 CASSPLRTGGDYGYTF TGTGCCAGCTCACCACTTCGGACAGGGGGCGACTATGGCTACACCTTC
TRBJ2-3 . . TRBV19 CASSIGGIDTDTQYF TGTGCCAGTAGTATTGGCGGGATCGACACAGATACGCAGTATTTT
TRBJ2-1 . . TRBV7-2 CASSYRAYNEQFF TGTGCCAGCAGTTACAGGGCCTACAATGAGCAGTTCTTC
TRBJ2-5 . . TRBV28 CASREQIQETQYF TGTGCCAGCAGAGAACAGATCCAAGAGACCCAGTACTTC
TRBJ2-7 . . TRBV28 CASSLSAGNYEQYF TGTGCCAGCAGTTTATCGGCAGGAAACTACGAGCAGTACTTC
TRBJ1-5 . . TRBV24-1 CATSEPGPREPQHF TGTGCCACCAGTGAACCGGGCCCCAGGGAGCCCCAGCATTTT
TRBJ2-6 . TRBD1 TRBV24-1 CATSVSGTGISGANVLTF TGTGCCACCAGTGTTTCCGGGACAGGCATCTCTGGGGCCAACGTCCTGACTTTC
TRBJ1-3 few . TRBV3-1/TRBV3-2 CAISRGTGNTIYF TGTGCCATTTCAAGGGGGACTGGAAACACCATATATTTT
TRBJ1-1 . . TRBV14 CASSQEWGDTEAFF TGTGCCAGCAGCCAAGAGTGGGGCGACACTGAAGCTTTCTTT
TRBJ1-5 . . TRBV7-2 CASSPLGGPQHF TGTGCCAGCAGCCCCCTCGGTGGGCCCCAGCATTTT
TRBJ1-1 . . TRBV11-2 CASSYTGPGNTEAFF TGTGCCAGCAGCTACACAGGGCCGGGGAACACTGAAGCTTTCTTT
TRBJ2-7 . . TRBV4-1 CASSPSGASYEQYF TGCGCCAGCAGCCCGAGTGGGGCTTCCTACGAGCAGTACTTC
TRBJ2-1 . TRBD1 TRBV27 CAATGGVYNEQFF TGTGCCGCTACAGGGGGCGTTTACAATGAGCAGTTCTTC
TRBJ2-5 . TRBD2 TRBV6-6 CASTKRGDGSQYF TGTGCCAGCACCAAGCGGGGGGACGGGAGCCAGTACTTC
TRBJ2-2 . . TRBV6-6 CASTPVGANTGELFF TGTGCCAGCACCCCGGTGGGGGCTAACACCGGGGAGCTGTTTTTT
TRBJ2-1 . . TRBV25-1 CASSESWRREQFF TGTGCCAGCAGTGAATCCTGGCGGAGGGAGCAGTTCTTC
TRBJ1-4 . . TRBV19 CASSLLSTGTNEKLFF TGTGCCAGTAGTCTTCTTTCGACAGGAACTAATGAAAAACTGTTTTTT
TRBJ2-2 . TRBD1 TRBV5-3 CARSLGTANTGELFF TGTGCCAGAAGCTTAGGGACAGCGAACACCGGGGAGCTGTTTTTT
TRBJ2-7 few TRBD1 TRBV15 CATSRDRGYEQYF TGTGCCACCAGTCGAGACAGGGGTTACGAGCAGTACTTC
TRBJ1-2 few . TRBV5-4 CASSGRGRINYGYTF TGTGCCAGCAGCGGGAGGGGCAGAATTAACTATGGCTACACCTTC
TRBJ2-7 . . TRBV3-1/TRBV3-2 CASSQDAAAGTIGQYF TGTGCCAGCAGCCAAGACGCCGCAGCGGGTACCATAGGGCAGTACTTC
TRBJ2-7 . . TRBV7-9 CASSLAEGPYEQYF TGTGCCAGCAGCTTAGCCGAGGGCCCCTACGAGCAGTACTTC